The rows below give T cell receptor beta chains drawn from one sample of a study of human T cells and chemical hapten exposure. MiXCR, applied by TCRdb to the RACE reads, yields one record per CDR3 protein. The table has 55,000 to 75,000 distinct CDR3 sequences, around 12% seen once. The material sequenced was whole blood, taken in connection with sensitization to the hapten diphenylcyclopropenone (DPC). The source of these receptors is a man between 25 and 39 years old with alopecia areata. Some clones in this sample may be carry-over from other donors' samples. The CDR3 runs from the conserved cysteine through the conserved F or W. The D gene is left open where the match is weak. The listing skips clone size in some rows; elsewhere it reads once, few, many or a size class.

DNA	CDR3	D	J	size	V
TGTGCCAGCAGTTCCTCGGACGTCAATGAGCAGTTCTTC	CASSSSDVNEQFF	NA	TRBJ2-1	many	TRBV6-2/TRBV6-3
TGCGCCAGCAGCCAAGATAGAGTCACAGGAGGATATGGCTACACCTTC	CASSQDRVTGGYGYTF	NA	TRBJ1-2	many	TRBV4-1
TGTGCCAGCATCCAGACCATCGGAGGAACCCAGTACTTC	CASIQTIGGTQYF	NA	TRBJ2-5	many	TRBV6-2/TRBV6-3
TGTGCCAGTAGTATAAATACGGGGGCCCTCTCCTACAATGAGCAGTTCTTC	CASSINTGALSYNEQFF	NA	TRBJ2-1	many	TRBV19
TGCAGTGTACCAGTCCACAAGGGGGACGAGCAGTACTTC	CSVPVHKGDEQYF	NA	TRBJ2-7	few	TRBV20-1
TGTGCCAGCAGCTTAGTTGTCAGGGGGCGTCGGAACTATGGCTACACCTTC	CASSLVVRGRRNYGYTF	TRBD1	TRBJ1-2	NA	TRBV7-9
TGTGCAAGTCGCTTACCCGGGACAGCCAGCTCTGGGGCCAACGTCCTGACTTTC	CASRLPGTASSGANVLTF	NA	TRBJ2-6	few	TRBV12-2
TGCGCCAGCAGCCAGACAGCGTCCGGTACTGAAGCTTTCTTT	CASSQTASGTEAFF	NA	TRBJ1-1	few	TRBV5-1
TGTGCCAGCAGTGAAGGGGACCGCCAAGAGACCCAGTACTTC	CASSEGDRQETQYF	NA	TRBJ2-5	few	TRBV6-1
TGTGCCTGGACACCGACAGACTATGGCTACACCTTC	CAWTPTDYGYTF	NA	TRBJ1-2	NA	TRBV30
TGTGCCAGCAGTGTGGACAGGGGGCGCGCTTTCTTT	CASSVDRGRAFF	TRBD1	TRBJ1-1	NA	TRBV28
TGTGCCAGCAGCTTAGGGACAGGAGACACCGGGGAGCTGTTTTTT	CASSLGTGDTGELFF	TRBD1	TRBJ2-2	NA	TRBV11-2
TGTGCCAGCAGTTACTCCTCCCCCGGTGAGCAGTTCTTC	CASSYSSPGEQFF	NA	TRBJ2-1	many	TRBV6-6
TGTGCCAGCAGCCAGGACAGAGCCGCCGACTTC	CASSQDRAADF	NA	TRBJ2-7	NA	TRBV12-3/TRBV12-4
TGTGCCAGCAGCTTAGACAGGGCTGAAGCTTTCTTT	CASSLDRAEAFF	NA	TRBJ1-1	NA	TRBV7-9
TGTGCCACCAGTGACGCTGCCGGTACTGAAGCTTTCTTT	CATSDAAGTEAFF	NA	TRBJ1-1	many	TRBV24-1
TGTGCCAGCAGCTTAGCGGGGGCGGACTACAATGAGCAGTTCTTC	CASSLAGADYNEQFF	NA	TRBJ2-1	many	TRBV7-2
TGTGCCAGTAGCTCGACGCGGACGGTAGGCCAGCCCCAGCATTTT	CASSSTRTVGQPQHF	NA	TRBJ1-5	few	TRBV19
TGTGCCAGCAGCTCGCCCTACCACAATGAGCAGTTCTTC	CASSSPYHNEQFF	NA	TRBJ2-1	many	TRBV7-9
TGCGCCAGCAGCTGGGGACTAGAAGTCTACAATGAGCAGTTCTTC	CASSWGLEVYNEQFF	TRBD2	TRBJ2-1	NA	TRBV5-1
TGTGCCAGCAGCCAAGCAAGCTACGAGCAGTACTTC	CASSQASYEQYF	NA	TRBJ2-7	many	TRBV6-2/TRBV6-3
TGCAGTGCTAGCCAAGGGGGCAGCAACTATGGCTACACCTTC	CSASQGGSNYGYTF	TRBD1	TRBJ1-2	many	TRBV20-1
TGTGCCAGCAGCCCTGATGTCAGCGGCACCTATGGCTACACCTTC	CASSPDVSGTYGYTF	NA	TRBJ1-2	many	TRBV7-9
TGTGCCAGCTCATCATTGCTTTCTGACAGGGGGCGAAGTGGCTACACCTTC	CASSSLLSDRGRSGYTF	TRBD1	TRBJ1-2	many	TRBV18
TGCGCCAGCAGCCCGGGACTAGCGGGGGGTGATACGCAGTATTTT	CASSPGLAGGDTQYF	TRBD2	TRBJ2-3	many	TRBV5-1
TGTGCCAGCAGCCAAAGGACAGGCGCCCAAGAGACCCAGTACTTC	CASSQRTGAQETQYF	TRBD1	TRBJ2-5	many	TRBV14
TGCAGCGTCGAGGAGAACACTGAAGCTTTCTTT	CSVEENTEAFF	NA	TRBJ1-1	NA	TRBV29-1
TGTGCCAACAGCTCGGTGGTCGGTACGCAGTATTTT	CANSSVVGTQYF	NA	TRBJ2-3	NA	TRBV7-2
TGTGCCAGCTCGTCTGGGACAGATCACTATGGCTACACCTTC	CASSSGTDHYGYTF	TRBD1	TRBJ1-2	many	TRBV18
TGTGCCAGCTCACCACGCCAAGAAGATACGCAGTATTTT	CASSPRQEDTQYF	NA	TRBJ2-3	few	TRBV18
TGTGCTAGTGGTCCCACGAACCGGGACGTCTATCAGCCCCAGCATTTT	CASGPTNRDVYQPQHF	NA	TRBJ1-5	few	TRBV12-5
TGTGCCAGCAGACAGGGCACTGAAGCTTTCTTT	CASRQGTEAFF	NA	TRBJ1-1	many	TRBV6-1